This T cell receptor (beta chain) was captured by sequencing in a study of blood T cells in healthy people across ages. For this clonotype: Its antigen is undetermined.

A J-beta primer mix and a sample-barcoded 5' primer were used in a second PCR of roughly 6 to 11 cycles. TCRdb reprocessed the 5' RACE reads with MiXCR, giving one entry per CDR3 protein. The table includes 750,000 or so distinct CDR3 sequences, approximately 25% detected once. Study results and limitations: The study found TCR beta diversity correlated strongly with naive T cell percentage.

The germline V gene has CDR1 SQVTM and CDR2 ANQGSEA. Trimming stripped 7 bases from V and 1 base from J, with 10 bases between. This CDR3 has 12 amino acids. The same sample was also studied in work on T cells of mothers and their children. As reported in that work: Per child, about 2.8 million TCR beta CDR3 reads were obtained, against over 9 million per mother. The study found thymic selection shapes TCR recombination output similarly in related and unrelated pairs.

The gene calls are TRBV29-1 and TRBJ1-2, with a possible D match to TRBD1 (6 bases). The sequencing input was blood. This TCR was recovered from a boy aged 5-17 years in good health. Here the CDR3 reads CSGQGNNYGYTF. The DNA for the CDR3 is TGCAGCGGTCAGGGGAATAACTATGGCTACACCTTC.